This T cell receptor (beta chain) stems from a study of blood T cell repertoires in COVID-19. Study summary: Spain, Italy and the United States supplied samples that represented acute and convalescent COVID-19. T cells, B-cell-depleted T cells, or PBMCs supplied cDNA or gDNA.

Methods used by the authors: Amplification from reference gene primers served as the basis for estimated nucleated cell counts. TCRdb's table, derived via immunoSEQ multiplex PCR, lists solely in-frame clones and lacks some. The V and J calls and the clone size are those of that table, but D and trimming were determined from the DNA. The table has 160,000 or so clones, 70% to 90% seen once. V lost 5 bases, J lost 2 bases, and 15 bases lay in between. Germline lookup yields CDR1 SEHNR and CDR2 FQNEAQ (reference sequence). The CDR3 runs to 15 residues. V is TRBV7-9 and J is TRBJ1-2; unclear D gene. This TCR was sampled from a man in his forties with acute or convalescent COVID-19. Specimen: peripheral blood. CDR3 amino acids: CASSQAQKVNYGYTF. As DNA, the CDR3 is TGTGCCAGCAGCCAGGCGCAGAAGGTCAACTATGGCTACACCTTC.